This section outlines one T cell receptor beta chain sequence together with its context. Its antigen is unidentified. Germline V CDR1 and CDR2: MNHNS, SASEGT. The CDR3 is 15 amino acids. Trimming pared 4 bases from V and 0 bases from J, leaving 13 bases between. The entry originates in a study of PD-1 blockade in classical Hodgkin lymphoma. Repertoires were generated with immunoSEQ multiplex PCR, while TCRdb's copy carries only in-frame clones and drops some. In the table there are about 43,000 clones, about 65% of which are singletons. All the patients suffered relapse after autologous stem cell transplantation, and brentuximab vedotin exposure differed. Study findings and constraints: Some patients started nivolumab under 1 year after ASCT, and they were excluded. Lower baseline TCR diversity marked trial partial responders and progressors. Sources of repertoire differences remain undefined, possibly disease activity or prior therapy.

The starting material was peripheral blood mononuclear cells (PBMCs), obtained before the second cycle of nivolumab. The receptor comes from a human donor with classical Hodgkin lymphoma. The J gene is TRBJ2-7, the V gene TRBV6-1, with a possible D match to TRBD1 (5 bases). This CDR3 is CASSVQDTSSYEQYF. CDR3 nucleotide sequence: TGTGCCAGCAGTGTCCAGGACACCAGCTCCTACGAGCAGTACTTC.